Following are 2 T cell receptor beta chains from one sample sequenced in a study of early T cells in non-severe SARS-CoV-2 infection. TCRdb independently ran MiXCR on the 5' RACE reads; one entry per CDR3 protein. The table has fewer than 25,000 distinct CDR3 sequences, over 5.5% seen once. Material: whole blood, obtained at baseline. The receptors come from an adult who was a healthcare worker with PCR-confirmed SARS-CoV-2 infection or an uninfected control (not recorded which).

By proportion, this clonotype is large. V usage is TRBV4-2 and J usage is TRBJ1-2; unclear D gene. The length of the CDR3 is 15 residues. Looked up from germline, CDR1 is LGHNA and CDR2 is YNFKEQ. Trimming stripped 0 bases from V and 2 bases from J, with 10 bases between. CDR3 DNA: TGTGCCAGCAGCCAAGACAGCGCCAAAAACTATGGCTACACCTTC. It is translated as CASSQDSAKNYGYTF.

This clonotype appeared many times. The V and J genes are TRBV30 and TRBJ1-2; D is unresolved. V dropped 0 bases and J dropped 4 bases, with 12 bases sitting between them. The CDR3 runs to 14 residues. Germline V lookup: CDR1 GTSNPN, CDR2 SVGIG (reference sequence). CDR3 nucleotides: TGTGCCTGGAGTGTGGTGAGCGGAATCTATGGCTACACCTTC. Translating gives CAWSVVSGIYGYTF. Using reference TRBV30 and TRBJ1-2 for the parts outside the CDR3, the full variable domain is SQTIHQWPATLVQPVGSPLSLECTVEGTSNPNLYWYRQAAGRGLQLLFYSVGIGQISSEVPQNLSASRPQDRQFILSSKKLLLSDSGFYLCAWSVVSGIYGYTFGSGTRLTVV.